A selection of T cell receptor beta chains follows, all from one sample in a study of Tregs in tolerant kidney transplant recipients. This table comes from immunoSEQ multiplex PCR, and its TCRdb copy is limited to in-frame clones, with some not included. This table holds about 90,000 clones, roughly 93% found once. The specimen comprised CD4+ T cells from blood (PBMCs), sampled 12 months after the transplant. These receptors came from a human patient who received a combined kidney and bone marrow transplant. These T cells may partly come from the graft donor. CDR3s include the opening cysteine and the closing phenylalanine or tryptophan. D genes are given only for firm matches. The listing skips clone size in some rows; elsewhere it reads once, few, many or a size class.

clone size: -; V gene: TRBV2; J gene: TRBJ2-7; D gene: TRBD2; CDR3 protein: CASSVRGLYPEQYF; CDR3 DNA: TGTGCCAGCAGTGTACGGGGACTATACCCGGAGCAGTACTTC
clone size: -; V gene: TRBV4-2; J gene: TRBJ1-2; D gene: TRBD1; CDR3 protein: CASSQTGTGLGGYTF; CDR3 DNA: TGTGCCAGCAGCCAGACCGGGACAGGGTTAGGTGGCTACACCTTC
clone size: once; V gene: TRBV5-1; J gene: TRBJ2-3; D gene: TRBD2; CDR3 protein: CASSPAAGGQFDTQYF; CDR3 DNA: TGCGCCAGCAGCCCCGCGGCGGGAGGGCAGTTCGATACGCAGTATTTT
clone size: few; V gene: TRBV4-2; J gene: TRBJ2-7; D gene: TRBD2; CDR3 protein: CASSQGALYGRTYEQYF; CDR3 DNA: TGTGCCAGCAGCCAAGGGGCCCTATACGGGAGGACCTACGAGCAGTACTTC
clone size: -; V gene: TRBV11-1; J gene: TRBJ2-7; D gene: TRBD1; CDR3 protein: CASSRDRGSSYEQYF; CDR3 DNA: TGTGCCAGCAGCAGGGACAGGGGGAGCTCCTACGAGCAGTACTTC
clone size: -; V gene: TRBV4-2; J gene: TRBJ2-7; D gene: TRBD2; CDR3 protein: CASSQTSRTSGYEQYF; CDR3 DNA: TGTGCCAGCAGCCAGACCTCCCGGACTAGCGGCTACGAGCAGTACTTC
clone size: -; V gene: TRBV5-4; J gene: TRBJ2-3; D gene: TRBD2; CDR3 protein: CASSGGLADPTDTQYF; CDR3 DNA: TGTGCCAGCAGCGGCGGACTAGCGGATCCCACAGATACGCAGTATTTT
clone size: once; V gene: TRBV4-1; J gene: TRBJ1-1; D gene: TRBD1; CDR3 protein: CASSPRGAEAFF; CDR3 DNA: TGCGCCAGCAGTCCCAGGGGGGCTGAAGCTTTCTTT
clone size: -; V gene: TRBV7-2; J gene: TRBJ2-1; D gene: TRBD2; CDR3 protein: CASSLGGGVSYNEQFF; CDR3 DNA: TGTGCCAGCAGCTTAGGCGGGGGTGTCTCCTACAATGAGCAGTTCTTC
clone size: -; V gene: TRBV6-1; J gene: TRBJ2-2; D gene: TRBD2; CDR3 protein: CASMGTSGTGGELFF; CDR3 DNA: TGTGCCAGCATGGGGACTAGCGGAACAGGGGGGGAGCTGTTTTTT
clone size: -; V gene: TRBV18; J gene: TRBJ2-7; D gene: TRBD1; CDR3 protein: CASSPDGTGAYEQYF; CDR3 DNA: TGTGCCAGCTCACCCGACGGGACAGGAGCCTACGAGCAGTACTTC
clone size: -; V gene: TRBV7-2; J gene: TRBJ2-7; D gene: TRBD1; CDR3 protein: CASSLAAGGLNEQYF; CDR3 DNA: TGTGCCAGCAGCTTAGCGGCAGGGGGTCTCAACGAGCAGTACTTC
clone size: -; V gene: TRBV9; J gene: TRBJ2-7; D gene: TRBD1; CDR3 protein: CASSVGGTGAYEQYF; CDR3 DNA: TGTGCCAGCAGCGTAGGGGGGACAGGGGCCTACGAGCAGTACTTC
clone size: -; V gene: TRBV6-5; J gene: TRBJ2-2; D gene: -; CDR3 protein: CASTYRVRTGELFF; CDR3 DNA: TGTGCCAGCACCTACAGGGTCCGCACCGGGGAGCTGTTTTTT